What follows are 24 T cell receptor beta chains derived from one specimen sequenced in a study of blood T cell repertoires in COVID-19. Profiling relied on immunoSEQ multiplex PCR, and the TCRdb table lists in-frame clones only, not all of them. The sample contains 250,000 or so clones, 91% of which appear only once. The sequenced sample was PBMCs or T cells enriched from blood (not recorded which). These receptor sequences come from a man in his forties who had been exposed to COVID-19.

The V and J genes are TRBV6-2 or TRBV6-3 and TRBJ2-4, with D perhaps matching TRBD1 (6 bases). This CDR3 is built from 19 residues. Trimming cost V 5 bases and J 1 base, with 24 bases left between them. Per the germline V gene, CDR1 is MNHEY and CDR2 is SVGEGT. The CDR3 region has the DNA TGTGCCAGCAGTGCCCTAATCGACAGGTCCGGACAGGCCAAAAACATTCAGTACTTC. Translation gives CASSALIDRSGQAKNIQYF.

V is TRBV11-2 and J is TRBJ1-4; maybe TRBD1 (6 bases). V lost 3 bases to trimming and J lost 4 bases, with 9 bases between them. This CDR3 contains 14 residues. Germline V gene data show CDR1 as SGHAT and CDR2 as FQNNGV. The CDR3 loop is CASSLGHLNEKLFF. Written as DNA, the CDR3 is TGTGCCAGCAGCTTGGGACATCTTAATGAAAAACTGTTTTTT.

V usage is TRBV19 and J usage is TRBJ2-2; 7 nucleotides match TRBD1. V shed 3 bases, J shed 5 bases, and the junction held 9 bases outside the gene matches. The CDR3 runs 16 residues. The germline CDR1 and CDR2 sequences are LNHDA and SQIVND (reference sequence). CDR3 bases: TGTGCCAGTAGTATCGGGACAGACGCTAGGACCGGGGAGCTGTTTTTT. Protein sequence: CASSIGTDARTGELFF.

On this clone: The same CDR3 can be traced to other DNA sequences in this sample. The chain combines TRBV5-1 with TRBJ2-5; 12 bases match TRBD2. From germline, CDR1 is SGHRS and CDR2 YFSETQ. V shed 4 bases, J shed 5 bases, and the junction held 6 bases outside the gene matches. The CDR3 spans 15 residues. The CDR3 DNA follows: TGCGCCAGCAGCGCCGGACTAGCGGGACGGGAGACCCAGTACTTC. Protein sequence: CASSAGLAGRETQYF.

This chain connects TRBV19 to TRBJ2-7, with 7 bases matching TRBD1. Germline values: CDR1 LNHDA, CDR2 SQIVND (reference sequence). This CDR3 has 17 amino acids. V gave up 1 base and J gave up 3 bases; unmatched junction bases: 12. The CDR3 loop is CASSIGRLGTANYEQYF. The CDR3 DNA sequence: TGTGCCAGTAGTATAGGCCGTTTGGGGACAGCTAACTACGAGCAGTACTTC.

The chain links TRBV27 to TRBJ1-4; 7 nucleotides match TRBD1. V lost 3 bases to trimming and J lost 5 bases; unmatched junction nucleotides: 3. Germline lookup yields CDR1 MNHEY and CDR2 SMNVEV (reference sequence). The CDR3 contains 14 residues. The DNA for the CDR3 is TGTGCCAGCAGTTTCAGCAGGGGGAATGAAAAACTGTTTTTT. As protein: CASSFSRGNEKLFF.

This rearrangement joins TRBV15 to TRBJ2-3; 7 bases are a match to TRBD1. CDR1 and CDR2 (germline): LNHNV, YYDKDF (reference sequence). V gave up 0 bases and J gave up 4 bases; unmatched junction bases: 4. The CDR3 is 15 amino acids. CDR3 coding DNA: TGTGCCACCAGCAGAGAACAGGGGTGGTCAGATACGCAGTATTTT. Translation: CATSREQGWSDTQYF.

This sequence joins TRBV11-2 and TRBJ2-1; 7 nucleotides align to TRBD1. This CDR3 region has 15 residues. CDR1 is SGHAT, CDR2 FQNNGV, per germline. Unmatched junction bases numbered 7, after V lost 5 bases and J lost 3 bases. This CDR3 reads CASSLHRDSYNEQFF. CDR3 sequence (DNA): TGTGCCAGCAGCCTTCACCGGGACAGCTACAATGAGCAGTTCTTC.

The V and J genes are TRBV11-3 and TRBJ1-2; TRBD1 agrees at 8 bases. V was pared by 5 bases and J by 3 bases, with 5 bases of the junction left unmatched. The CDR3 is 14 amino acids. From germline, CDR1 is SGHNT and CDR2 YENEEA. The CDR3 reads CASSLGQAYYGYTF. DNA for the CDR3: TGTGCCAGCAGCCTGGGACAGGCTTACTATGGCTACACCTTC.

This sequence joins TRBV30 and TRBJ1-5; TRBD1 matches 8 bases. Losses at the gene ends were 0 bases for V and 6 bases for J; bases not matched to a gene: 4. The germline V gene encodes CDR1 GTSNPN and CDR2 SVGIG (reference sequence). The CDR3 extends over 14 amino acids. CDR3 residues: CAWSVTTGVQPQHF. The CDR3 DNA is TGTGCCTGGAGTGTCACGACAGGGGTTCAGCCCCAGCATTTT.

The chain combines TRBV29-1 with TRBJ1-3; TRBD1 matches 8 bases. Germline CDR1 is SQVTM and CDR2 is ANQGSEA. The CDR3 spans 12 residues. V trimming: 4 bases; J trimming: 4 bases; junction bases outside the gene matches: 0. CDR3 amino acids: CSVGDRGNTIYF. Here the CDR3 DNA reads TGCAGCGTTGGGGACAGGGGAAACACCATATATTTT. The full variable domain, with the rest looked up from reference TRBV29-1 and TRBJ1-3, is SAVISQKPSRDICQRGTSLTIQCQVDSQVTMMFWYRQQPGQSLTLIATANQGSEATYESGFVIDKFPISRPNLTFSTLTVSNMSPEDSSIYLCSVGDRGNTIYFGEGSWLTVV.

This rearrangement joins TRBV24-1 to TRBJ2-7; TRBD2 agrees at 12 bases. Looked up from germline, CDR1 is KGHDR and CDR2 is SFDVKD. V gave up 9 bases and J gave up 0 bases; unmatched junction bases: 20. The CDR3 length is 20 residues. CDR3 loop: CATPTLRPGLAGRSSYEQYF. Written as DNA, the CDR3 is TGTGCCACCCCAACACTGAGACCGGGACTAGCGGGCCGATCCTCCTACGAGCAGTACTTC.

V and J are TRBV27 and TRBJ1-1; D is unresolved. Trimming took 0 bases from V and 1 from J, leaving 3 bases between them. This CDR3 is 13 amino acids long. Germline CDR1 is MNHEY and CDR2 is SMNVEV (reference sequence). CDR3 coding DNA: TGTGCCAGCAGTTTATCTCGGAACACTGAAGCTTTCTTT. This encodes CASSLSRNTEAFF.

V usage is TRBV5-4 and J usage is TRBJ2-5; the D gene is possibly TRBD2 (6 bases). Germline CDR1 SGHNT, CDR2 YYREEE (reference sequence). V was shortened by 1 base and J by 7 bases, with 14 bases between the two germline ends. The CDR3 runs 14 residues. The CDR3 nucleotides are TGTGCCAGCAGCTTGAGGGCTAGCGAAGGGACCCAGTACTTC. Amino acids: CASSLRASEGTQYF.

V is TRBV6-5 and J is TRBJ1-3; TRBD1 is a possible D gene (6 bases). Germline values: CDR1 MNHEY, CDR2 SVGAGI. The CDR3 has 14 residues. Trimming left V 8 bases short and J 0 bases short, with 11 bases between. CDR3 nucleotide sequence: TGTGCCAGCCAGGACAGCCCCTCTGGAAACACCATATATTTT. Amino acids: CASQDSPSGNTIYF.

The V call is TRBV5-1, the J call TRBJ1-1; 8 bases match TRBD1. From germline, CDR1 is SGHRS and CDR2 YFSETQ. The CDR3 has 14 amino acids. Trimming at V came to 4 bases and at J to 4 bases, leaving 6 bases not matched to a gene. CDR3 in amino acids: CASSRDRGATEAFF. For the CDR3, the DNA is TGCGCCAGCAGCCGCGACAGGGGAGCCACTGAAGCTTTCTTT.

The CDR3 loop reads CASSSGLAGVQIHNEQFF. Written as DNA, the CDR3 is TGTGCCAGCAGCTCGGGACTAGCGGGAGTTCAAATCCACAATGAGCAGTTCTTC. This sequence joins TRBV4-2 and TRBJ2-1; 14 positions match TRBD2. This CDR3 contains 18 residues. Germline V lookup: CDR1 LGHNA, CDR2 YNFKEQ. V shed 5 bases and J 5 bases; nucleotides not matched to a gene: 11.

The chain recombines TRBV27 with TRBJ2-3, with TRBD1 matching over 7 bases. CDR1 and CDR2 (germline): MNHEY, SMNVEV (reference sequence). V lost 5 bases and J lost 11; bases outside the gene matches: 10. This CDR3 region has 13 residues. CDR3 sequence reads: CASSLHSQGVQYF. In nucleotides, the CDR3 is TGTGCCAGCAGTCTCCACTCGCAGGGGGTGCAGTATTTT.

The genes are TRBV5-4 and TRBJ2-5; 9 bases line up with TRBD2. The trim removed 1 base at V and 2 bases at J, leaving 3 bases unmatched. Germline V gene lookup returns CDR1 SGHNT and CDR2 YYREEE (reference sequence). CDR3 length: 15 amino acids. This CDR3 reads CASSLSAGGQETQYF. For the CDR3, the DNA is TGTGCCAGCAGCTTGAGCGCGGGAGGGCAAGAGACCCAGTACTTC.

In this sample, this clone turned up once. The chain joins TRBV29-1 to TRBJ2-5; D remains ambiguous. This CDR3 has 15 residues. The V end lost 6 bases, the J end lost 5 bases, and 22 bases lay between the germline ends. Germline loops: CDR1 SQVTM, CDR2 ANQGSEA. CDR3 nucleotides: TGCAGCGTGACTGTGGGTGAAGGCCCTCCTGAGACCCAGTACTTC. Amino acids: CSVTVGEGPPETQYF.

The V gene is TRBV5-1, the J gene TRBJ2-2; tentative D call: TRBD2 (6 bases). Germline V CDR1 and CDR2: SGHRS, YFSETQ. Trimming took off 4 bases at V and 0 bases at J, with 13 bases between the two ends. The CDR3 runs to 16 residues. Written as DNA, the CDR3 is TGCGCCAGCAGCGGACTACTAGGATCGAACACCGGGGAGCTGTTTTTT. Encoded protein: CASSGLLGSNTGELFF.

The chain couples TRBV3-1 (or the pseudogene TRBV3-2) to TRBJ2-4, with 7 bases that match TRBD2. The CDR3 covers 17 residues. CDR1 is LGHDT and CDR2 is YNNKEL in the germline V gene (reference sequence). With V trimmed by 0 bases and J by 2 bases, 7 bases remained unmatched. CDR3 DNA sequence: TGTGCCAGCAGCCAAGAGGGTGCGGGAGTACCCAAAAACATTCAGTACTTC. Protein: CASSQEGAGVPKNIQYF.

The chain employs TRBV4-2 and TRBJ2-5, with a tentative D call TRBD1 (6 bases). CDR3 length: 16 residues. The ends were cut back, 1 base at V and 2 bases at J, with 14 bases in the middle. The germline CDR1 and CDR2 sequences are LGHNA and YNFKEQ. The CDR3 nucleotides read TGTGCCAGCAGCCAAGTAGCGCATCAGGGGCAAGAGACCCAGTACTTC. Its translation: CASSQVAHQGQETQYF.

The V call is TRBV4-2, the J call TRBJ2-5, with TRBD2 matching 12 bases. This CDR3 is 16 amino acids long. V shed 0 bases and J 4 bases; nucleotides not matched to a gene: 3. In germline, CDR1 is LGHNA, CDR2 YNFKEQ. Written as DNA, the CDR3 is TGTGCCAGCAGCCAAGAAGGACTAGCGGGACGAGAGACCCAGTACTTC. Translating it yields CASSQEGLAGRETQYF.